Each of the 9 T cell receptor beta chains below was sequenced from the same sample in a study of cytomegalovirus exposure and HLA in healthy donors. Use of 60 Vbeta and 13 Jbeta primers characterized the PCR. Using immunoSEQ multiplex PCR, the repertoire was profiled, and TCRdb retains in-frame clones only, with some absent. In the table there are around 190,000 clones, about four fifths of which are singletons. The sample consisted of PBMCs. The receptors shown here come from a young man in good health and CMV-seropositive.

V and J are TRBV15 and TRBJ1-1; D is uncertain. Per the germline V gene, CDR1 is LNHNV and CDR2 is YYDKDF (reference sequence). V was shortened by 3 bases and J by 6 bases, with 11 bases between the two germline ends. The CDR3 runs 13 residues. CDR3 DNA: TGTGCCACCAGCAGTGCGGCCACCCCTGAAGCTTTCTTT. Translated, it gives CATSSAATPEAFF.

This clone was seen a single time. The CDR3 sequence: CASSYQTGSNQPQHF. The DNA of the CDR3 is TGTGCCAGCAGTTATCAAACAGGGAGCAATCAGCCCCAGCATTTT. This rearrangement joins TRBV28 to TRBJ1-5; D might be TRBD1 (6 bases). Germline CDR1 reads MDHEN; CDR2 reads SYDVKM. Deletions cut 4 bases from V and 1 base from J, with 11 bases between. The CDR3 is 15 amino acids.

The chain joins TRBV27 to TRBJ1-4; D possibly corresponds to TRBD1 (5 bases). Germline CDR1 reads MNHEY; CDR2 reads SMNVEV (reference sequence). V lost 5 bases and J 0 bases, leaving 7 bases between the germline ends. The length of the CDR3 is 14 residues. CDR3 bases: TGTGCCAGCAGTGGGGGGGCAACTAATGAAAAACTGTTTTTT. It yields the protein CASSGGATNEKLFF.

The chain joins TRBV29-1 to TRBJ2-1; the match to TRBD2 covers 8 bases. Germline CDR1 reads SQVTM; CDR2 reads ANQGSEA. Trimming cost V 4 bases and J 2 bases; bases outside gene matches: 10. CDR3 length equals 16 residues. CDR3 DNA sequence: TGCAGCGTTGGAGTCCGCGGGGGGCACACCTACAATGAGCAGTTCTTC. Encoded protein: CSVGVRGGHTYNEQFF.

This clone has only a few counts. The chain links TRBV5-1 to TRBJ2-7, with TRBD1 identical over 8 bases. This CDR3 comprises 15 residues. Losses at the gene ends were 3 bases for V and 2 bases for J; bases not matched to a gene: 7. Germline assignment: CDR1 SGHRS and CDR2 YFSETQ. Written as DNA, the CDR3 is TGCGCCAGCAGCTCCGGAGGGGACAGGACCTACGAGCAGTACTTC. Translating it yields CASSSGGDRTYEQYF.

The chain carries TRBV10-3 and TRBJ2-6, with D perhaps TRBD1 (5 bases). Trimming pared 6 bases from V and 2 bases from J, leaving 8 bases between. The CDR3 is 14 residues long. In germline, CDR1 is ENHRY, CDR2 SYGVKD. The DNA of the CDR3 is TGTGCCATCAGCAGGACAACTGGGGCCAACGTCCTGACTTTC. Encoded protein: CAISRTTGANVLTF.

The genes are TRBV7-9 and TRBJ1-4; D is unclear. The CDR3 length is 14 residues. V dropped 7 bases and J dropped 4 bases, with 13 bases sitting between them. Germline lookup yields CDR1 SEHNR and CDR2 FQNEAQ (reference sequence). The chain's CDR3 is CASTPRGDNEKLFF. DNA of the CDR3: TGTGCCAGCACCCCCCGGGGAGATAATGAAAAACTGTTTTTT.

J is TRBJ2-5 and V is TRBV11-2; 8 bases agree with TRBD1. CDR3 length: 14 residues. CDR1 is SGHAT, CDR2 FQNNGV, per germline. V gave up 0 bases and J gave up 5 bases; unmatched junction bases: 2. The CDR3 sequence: CASSLDRGLETQYF. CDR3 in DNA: TGTGCCAGCAGCTTAGACAGGGGGCTTGAGACCCAGTACTTC.

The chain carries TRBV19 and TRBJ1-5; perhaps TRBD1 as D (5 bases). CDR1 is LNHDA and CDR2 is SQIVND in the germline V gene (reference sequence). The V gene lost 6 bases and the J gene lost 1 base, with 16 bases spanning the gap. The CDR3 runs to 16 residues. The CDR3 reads CASRARGEGSNQPQHF. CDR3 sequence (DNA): TGTGCCAGTAGAGCCCGGGGGGAAGGGAGCAATCAGCCCCAGCATTTT. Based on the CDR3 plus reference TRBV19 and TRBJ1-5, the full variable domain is DGGITQSPKYLFRKEGQNVTLSCEQNLNHDAMYWYRQDPGQGLRLIYYSQIVNDFQKGDIAEGYSVSREKKESFPLTVTSAQKNPTAFYLCASRARGEGSNQPQHFGDGTRLSIL.